The rows below give T cell receptor beta chains drawn from one sample of a study of cytomegalovirus exposure and HLA in healthy donors. The protocol was immunoSEQ multiplex PCR, while the TCRdb copy is restricted to in-frame clones and leaves out a portion. The sample yields under 150,000 clones, about four fifths seen once. Sequenced: PBMCs. These receptors were taken from a woman aged 18-35 years in good health and CMV-seronegative. The CDR3 runs from the conserved cysteine through the conserved F or W.

CDR3	V
CASSIQGRTNEKLFF	TRBV19
CASSFLPSNQPQHF	TRBV5-6
CASSTGQDNQPQHF	TRBV6-1
CASSLAPRREGYGYTF	TRBV5-5
CASSPDRARTGELFF	TRBV5-1
CASSLGQTNQPQHF	TRBV28
CASTITGRYEQYF	TRBV28
CASSYSRDRAYGYTF	TRBV6-5
CAISEQLTGNTEAFF	TRBV10-3
CARGGVPLATEAFF	TRBV2
CASSPGWGQGYEQYF	TRBV19
CASSKTVTTNEKLFF	TRBV10-2
CAWSVTGVSYEQYF	TRBV30
CASNIQGAGLQGVNTEAFF	TRBV28
CASSENRPNTEAFF	TRBV6-1
CASSPILQATNTEAFF	TRBV28
CASSFGTRIYEQYF	TRBV11-1
CASSLGIQGAVRGAFF	TRBV11-2
CSVDRTGVSTDTQYF	TRBV29-1
CASSLPEGGVGYTF	TRBV5-6
CASSMGGGFYNEQFF	TRBV19
CASSLRREVSNYGYTF	TRBV5-4
CAISESGTGSTGELFF	TRBV10-3
CASSLEKGEWDTQYF	TRBV5-1
CASSPTVRGNGYEQYF	TRBV7-2
CASIRQDYGYTF	TRBV2
CAIGDSSMNTEAFF	TRBV6-1
CATSRERGQGAGQPQHF	TRBV15
CASIRDRDGYTF	TRBV28
CAWSEGQGVDYGYTF	TRBV30
CASSILGGTYNEQFF	TRBV19
CASSLAGTVSGYTF	TRBV5-6
CASSLKTGGEQYF	TRBV5-6
CASSLPPGTSGAAYEQYF	TRBV4-1
CASSVLQGIESYEQYF	TRBV6-1
CASSYWTGDTEAFF	TRBV6-6
CASSQDRSGSYEQYF	TRBV4-1
CAWSDGGGAYNEQFF	TRBV30
CASSRRQPAGELFF	TRBV6-5
CASSPGQGINSPLHF	TRBV19
CASSLALQGNSPLHF	TRBV5-1
CASSLITGATGELFF	TRBV27
CASSESDRHTEASF	TRBV25-1
CASSYGTHLGEKLFF	TRBV5-6
CASSPRTGGDNSPLHF	TRBV5-1